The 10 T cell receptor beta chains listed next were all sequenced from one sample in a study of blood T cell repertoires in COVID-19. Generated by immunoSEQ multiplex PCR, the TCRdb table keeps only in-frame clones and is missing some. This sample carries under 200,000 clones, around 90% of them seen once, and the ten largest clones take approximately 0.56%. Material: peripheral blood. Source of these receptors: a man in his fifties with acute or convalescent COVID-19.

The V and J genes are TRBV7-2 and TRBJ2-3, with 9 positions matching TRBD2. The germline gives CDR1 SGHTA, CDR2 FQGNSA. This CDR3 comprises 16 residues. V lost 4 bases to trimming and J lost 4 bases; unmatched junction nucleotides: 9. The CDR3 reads CASSSPAGGAPDTQYF. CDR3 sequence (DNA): TGTGCCAGCAGCTCTCCAGCGGGAGGAGCCCCAGATACGCAGTATTTT.

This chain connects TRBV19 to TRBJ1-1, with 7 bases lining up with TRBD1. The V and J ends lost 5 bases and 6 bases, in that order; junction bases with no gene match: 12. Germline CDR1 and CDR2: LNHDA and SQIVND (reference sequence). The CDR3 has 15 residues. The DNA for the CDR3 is TGTGCCAGTAGTCAATCCCCGACAGGGAGTCCTGAAGCTTTCTTT. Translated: CASSQSPTGSPEAFF.

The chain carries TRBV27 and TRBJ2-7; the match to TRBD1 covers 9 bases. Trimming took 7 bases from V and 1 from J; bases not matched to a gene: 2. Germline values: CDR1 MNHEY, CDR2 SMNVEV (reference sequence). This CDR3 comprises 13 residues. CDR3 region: CASKGTGSYEQYV. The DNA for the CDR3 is TGTGCCAGCAAGGGGACAGGGTCCTACGAGCAGTACGTC.

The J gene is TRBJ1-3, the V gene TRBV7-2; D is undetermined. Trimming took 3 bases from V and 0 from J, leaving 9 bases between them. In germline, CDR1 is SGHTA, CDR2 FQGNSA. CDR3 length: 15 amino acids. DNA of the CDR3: TGTGCCAGCAGCTTGGCGGGATTCTCTGGAAACACCATATATTTT. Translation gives CASSLAGFSGNTIYF.

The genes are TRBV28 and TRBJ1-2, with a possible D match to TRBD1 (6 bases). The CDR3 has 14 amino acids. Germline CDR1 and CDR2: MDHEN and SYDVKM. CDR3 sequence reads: CAHCRAGVVYGYTF. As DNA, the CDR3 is TGTGCTCATTGTCGTGCAGGGGTCGTATATGGCTACACCTTC.

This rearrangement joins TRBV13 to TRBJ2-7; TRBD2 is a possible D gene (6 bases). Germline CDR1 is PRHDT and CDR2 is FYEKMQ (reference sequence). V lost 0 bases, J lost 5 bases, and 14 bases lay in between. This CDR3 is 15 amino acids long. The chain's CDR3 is CASSLGIRERHEQYF. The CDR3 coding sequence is TGTGCCAGCAGCTTAGGAATCCGGGAGAGGCACGAGCAGTACTTC.

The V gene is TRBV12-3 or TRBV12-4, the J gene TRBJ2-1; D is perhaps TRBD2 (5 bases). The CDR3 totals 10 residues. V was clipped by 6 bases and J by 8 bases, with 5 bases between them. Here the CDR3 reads CASRRDEQFF. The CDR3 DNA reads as TGTGCCAGCAGGAGGGATGAGCAGTTCTTC.

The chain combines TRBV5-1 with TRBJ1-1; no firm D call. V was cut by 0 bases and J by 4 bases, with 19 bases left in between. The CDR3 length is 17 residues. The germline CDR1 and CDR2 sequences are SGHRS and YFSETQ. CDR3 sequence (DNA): TGCGCCAGCAGCTTGGGGCGCCAGTCAACCCGGGGCACTGAAGCTTTCTTT. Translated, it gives CASSLGRQSTRGTEAFF.

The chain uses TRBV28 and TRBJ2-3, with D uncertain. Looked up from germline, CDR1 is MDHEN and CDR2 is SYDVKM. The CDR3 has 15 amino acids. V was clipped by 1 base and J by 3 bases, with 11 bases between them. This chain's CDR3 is CASSLLPVPTDTQYF. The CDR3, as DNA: TGTGCCAGCAGTTTATTGCCGGTTCCGACAGATACGCAGTATTTT.

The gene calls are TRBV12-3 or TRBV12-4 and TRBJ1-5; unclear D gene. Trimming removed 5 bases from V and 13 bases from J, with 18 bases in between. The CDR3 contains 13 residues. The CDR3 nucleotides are TGTGCCAGCAGTCCCGGTTGGCAGTTGGAGCAGCATTTT. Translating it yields CASSPGWQLEQHF.